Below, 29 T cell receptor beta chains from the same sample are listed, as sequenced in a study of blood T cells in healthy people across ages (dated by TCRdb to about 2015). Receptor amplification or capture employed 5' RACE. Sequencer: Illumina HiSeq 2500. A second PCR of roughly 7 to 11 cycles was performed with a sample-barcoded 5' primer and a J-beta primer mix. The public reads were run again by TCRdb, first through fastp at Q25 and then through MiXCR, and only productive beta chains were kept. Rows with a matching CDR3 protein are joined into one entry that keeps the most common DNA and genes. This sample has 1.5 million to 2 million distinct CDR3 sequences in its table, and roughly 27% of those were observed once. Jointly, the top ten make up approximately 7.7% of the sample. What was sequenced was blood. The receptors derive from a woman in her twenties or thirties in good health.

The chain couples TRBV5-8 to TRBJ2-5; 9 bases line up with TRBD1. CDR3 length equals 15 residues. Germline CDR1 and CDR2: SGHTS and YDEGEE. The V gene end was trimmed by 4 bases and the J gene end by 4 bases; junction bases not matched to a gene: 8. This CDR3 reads CASSRQVDRGETQYF. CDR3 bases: TGTGCCAGCAGCCGTCAGGTGGACAGGGGAGAGACCCAGTACTTC. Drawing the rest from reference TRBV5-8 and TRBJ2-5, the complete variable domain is EAGVTQSPTHLIKTRGQQATLRCSPISGHTSVYWYQQALGLGLQFLLWYDEGEERNRGNFPPRFSGRQFPNYSSELNVNALELEDSALYLCASSRQVDRGETQYFGPGTRLLVL.

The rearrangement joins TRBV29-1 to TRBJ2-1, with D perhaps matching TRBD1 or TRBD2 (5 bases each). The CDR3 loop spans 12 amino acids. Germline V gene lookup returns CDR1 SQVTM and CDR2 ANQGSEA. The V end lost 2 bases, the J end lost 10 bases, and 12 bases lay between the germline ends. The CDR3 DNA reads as TGCAGCGTTGAAAAGGGGTTAGCGGAGCAGTTCTTC. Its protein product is CSVEKGLAEQFF.

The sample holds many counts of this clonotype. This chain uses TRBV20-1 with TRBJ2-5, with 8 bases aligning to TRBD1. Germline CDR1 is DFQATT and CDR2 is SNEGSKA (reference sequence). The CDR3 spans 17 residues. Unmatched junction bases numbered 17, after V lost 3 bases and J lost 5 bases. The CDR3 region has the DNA TGCAGTGCTAGCGGGCTGACAGGGGCCAGAACCAAGGAGACCCAGTACTTC. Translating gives CSASGLTGARTKETQYF.

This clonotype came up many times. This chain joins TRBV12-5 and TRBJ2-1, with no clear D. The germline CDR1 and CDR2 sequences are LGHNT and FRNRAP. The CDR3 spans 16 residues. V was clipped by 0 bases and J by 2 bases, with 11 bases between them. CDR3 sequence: CASGLVLGGPYNEQFF. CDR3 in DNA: TGTGCTAGTGGTTTGGTACTCGGCGGTCCCTACAATGAGCAGTTCTTC. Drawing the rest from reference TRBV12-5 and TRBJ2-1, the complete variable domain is DARVTQTPRHKVTEMGQEVTMRCQPILGHNTVFWYRQTMMQGLELLAYFRNRAPLDDSGMPKDRFSAEMPDATLATLKIQPSEPRDSAVYFCASGLVLGGPYNEQFFGPGTRLTVL.

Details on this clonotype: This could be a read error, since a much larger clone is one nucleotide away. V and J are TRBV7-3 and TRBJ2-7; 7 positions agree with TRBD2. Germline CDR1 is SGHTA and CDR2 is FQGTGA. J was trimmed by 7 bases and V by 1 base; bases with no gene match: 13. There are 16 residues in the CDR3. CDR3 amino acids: CASSLSLAVSYNEQYF. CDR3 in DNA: TGTGCCAGCAGCTTAAGCCTAGCGGTCTCCTACAATGAGCAGTACTTC.

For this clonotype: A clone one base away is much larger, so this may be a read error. As DNA, the CDR3 is TGCAGTGCTTCGAACGGGGAACCGGCTAATGAAAAACTGTTTTTT. This gives the protein CSASNGEPANEKLFF. The J gene is TRBJ1-4, the V gene TRBV20-1; D not certain. Germline assignment: CDR1 DFQATT and CDR2 SNEGSKA (reference sequence). V lost 5 bases and J lost 3, with 16 bases in between. This CDR3 comprises 15 residues.

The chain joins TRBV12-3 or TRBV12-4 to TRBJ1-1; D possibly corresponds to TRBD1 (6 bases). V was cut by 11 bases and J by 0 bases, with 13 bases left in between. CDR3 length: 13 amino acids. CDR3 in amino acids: CAGTGTLNTEAFF. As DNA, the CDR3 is TGTGCCGGTACAGGGACGTTGAACACTGAAGCTTTCTTT.

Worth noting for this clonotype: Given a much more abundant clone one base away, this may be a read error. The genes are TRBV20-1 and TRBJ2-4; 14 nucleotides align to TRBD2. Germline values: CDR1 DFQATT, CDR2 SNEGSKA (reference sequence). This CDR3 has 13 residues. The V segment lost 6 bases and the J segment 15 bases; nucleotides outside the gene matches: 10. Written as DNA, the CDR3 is TGCAGTGCCCGACTAGCGGGGGGGCTCGAGCGGTACTTC. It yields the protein CSARLAGGLERYF.

The CDR3 DNA reads TGCAGCGTTGAAGGACTCCCGACGGGAGCCTACGAGCAGTACTTC. The encoded protein is CSVEGLPTGAYEQYF. The genes are TRBV29-1 and TRBJ2-5, with TRBD2 as a possible D gene (6 bases). The J call may be mistaken, given a closer DNA end match to TRBJ2-7. This CDR3 is built from 15 residues. Germline V gene sequence: CDR1 SQVTM, CDR2 ANQGSEA.

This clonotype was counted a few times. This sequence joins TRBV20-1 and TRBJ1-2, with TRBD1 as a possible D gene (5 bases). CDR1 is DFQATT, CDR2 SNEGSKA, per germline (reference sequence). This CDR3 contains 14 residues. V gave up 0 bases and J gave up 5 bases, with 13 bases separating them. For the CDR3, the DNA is TGCAGTGCTAGAGATAGGCGGGGCCGATATGGCTACACCTTC. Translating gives CSARDRRGRYGYTF.

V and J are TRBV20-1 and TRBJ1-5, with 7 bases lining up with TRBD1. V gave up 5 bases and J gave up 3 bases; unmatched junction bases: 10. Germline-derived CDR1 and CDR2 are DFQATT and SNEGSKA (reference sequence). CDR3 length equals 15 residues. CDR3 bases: TGCAGTGCTGCGGGACAGACAAACTTCAATCAGCCCCAGCATTTT. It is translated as CSAAGQTNFNQPQHF.

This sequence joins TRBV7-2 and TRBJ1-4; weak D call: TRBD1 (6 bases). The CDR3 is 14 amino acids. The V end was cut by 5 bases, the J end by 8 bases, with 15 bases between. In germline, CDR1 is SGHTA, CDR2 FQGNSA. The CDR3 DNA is TGTGCCAGCAGCCCCTCGGGGGCGCAGGAAAAACTGTTTTTT. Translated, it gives CASSPSGAQEKLFF.

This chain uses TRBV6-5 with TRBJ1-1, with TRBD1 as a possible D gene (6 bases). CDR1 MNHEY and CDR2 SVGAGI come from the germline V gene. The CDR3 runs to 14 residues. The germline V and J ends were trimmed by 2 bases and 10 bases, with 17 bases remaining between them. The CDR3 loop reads CASSYPGGHDAAFF. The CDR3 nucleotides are TGTGCCAGCAGTTACCCGGGGGGACACGATGCAGCTTTCTTT.

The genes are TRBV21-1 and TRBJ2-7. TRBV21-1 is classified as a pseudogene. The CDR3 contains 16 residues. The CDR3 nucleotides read TGTGCCAGCATCCTACGTCGTATAGCCACTCCCTACGAGCAGTACTTC. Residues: CASILRRIATPYEQYF.

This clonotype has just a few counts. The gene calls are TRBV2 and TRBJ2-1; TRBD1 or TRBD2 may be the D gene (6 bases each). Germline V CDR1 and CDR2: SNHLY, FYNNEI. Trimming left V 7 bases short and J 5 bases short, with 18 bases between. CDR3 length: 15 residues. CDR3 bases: TGTGCCAGCATCCCCGCCCCGGGGGCCAACAATGAGCAGTTCTTC. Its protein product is CASIPAPGANNEQFF.

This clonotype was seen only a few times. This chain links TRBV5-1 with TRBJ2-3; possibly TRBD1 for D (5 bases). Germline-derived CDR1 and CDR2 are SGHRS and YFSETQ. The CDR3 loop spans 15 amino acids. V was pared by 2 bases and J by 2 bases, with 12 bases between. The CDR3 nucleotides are TGCGCCAGCAGCTTTCCTCAGGGCACCACAGATACGCAGTATTTT. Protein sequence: CASSFPQGTTDTQYF.

Here the CDR3 reads CASSWDRGPYTQYF. The CDR3 DNA reads as TGTGCCAGCAGTTGGGACAGGGGGCCATATACGCAGTATTTT. J is TRBJ2-3 and V is TRBV7-2; 12 bases align to TRBD1. V shed 6 bases, J shed 7 bases, and the junction held 5 bases outside the gene matches. The CDR3 loop spans 14 amino acids. Germline values: CDR1 SGHTA, CDR2 FQGNSA.

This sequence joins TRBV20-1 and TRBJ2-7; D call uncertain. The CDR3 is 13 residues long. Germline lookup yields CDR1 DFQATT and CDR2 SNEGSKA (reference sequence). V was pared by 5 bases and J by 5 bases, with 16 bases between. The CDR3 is CSACRQGSHEQYF. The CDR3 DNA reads TGCAGTGCTTGCAGGCAAGGATCCCACGAGCAGTACTTC.

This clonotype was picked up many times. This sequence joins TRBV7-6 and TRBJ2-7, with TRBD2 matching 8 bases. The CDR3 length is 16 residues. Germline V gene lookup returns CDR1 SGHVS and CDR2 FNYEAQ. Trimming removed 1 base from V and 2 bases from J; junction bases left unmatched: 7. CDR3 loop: CASSLVVSGAPYEQYF. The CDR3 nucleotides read TGTGCCAGCAGCTTAGTGGTTAGCGGGGCACCCTACGAGCAGTACTTC.

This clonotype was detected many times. The CDR3, as DNA: TGTGCCAGCAGCCACAGGACTAGCGACAATGAGCAGTTCTTC. Protein: CASSHRTSDNEQFF. The chain is built from TRBV3-1 and TRBJ2-1; 9 nucleotides match TRBD2. Germline CDR1 is LGHDT and CDR2 is YNNKEL (reference sequence). V gave up 3 bases and J gave up 5 bases; unmatched junction bases: 2. The CDR3 loop spans 14 amino acids.

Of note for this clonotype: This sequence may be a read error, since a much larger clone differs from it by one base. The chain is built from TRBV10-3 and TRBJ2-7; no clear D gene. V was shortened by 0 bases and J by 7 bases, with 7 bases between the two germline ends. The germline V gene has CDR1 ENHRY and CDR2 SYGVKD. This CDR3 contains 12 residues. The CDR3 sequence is CAISESINEQYF. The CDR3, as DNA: TGTGCCATCAGTGAGTCCATCAATGAGCAGTACTTC.

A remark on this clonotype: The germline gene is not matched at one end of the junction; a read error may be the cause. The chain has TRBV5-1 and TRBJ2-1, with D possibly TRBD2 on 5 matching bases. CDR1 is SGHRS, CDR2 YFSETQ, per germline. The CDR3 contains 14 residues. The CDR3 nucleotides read TGCGCCAGCAGCGCCGGGGTTATCTACAATGGGCAGTTCTTC. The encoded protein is CASSAGVIYNGQFF.

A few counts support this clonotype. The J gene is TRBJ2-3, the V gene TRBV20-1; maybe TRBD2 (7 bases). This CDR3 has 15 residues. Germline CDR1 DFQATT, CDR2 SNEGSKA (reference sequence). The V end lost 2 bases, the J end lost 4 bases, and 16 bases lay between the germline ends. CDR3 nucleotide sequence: TGCAGTGCTAGATTGGGGGGGCCAGGAGCAGATACGCAGTATTTT. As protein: CSARLGGPGADTQYF.

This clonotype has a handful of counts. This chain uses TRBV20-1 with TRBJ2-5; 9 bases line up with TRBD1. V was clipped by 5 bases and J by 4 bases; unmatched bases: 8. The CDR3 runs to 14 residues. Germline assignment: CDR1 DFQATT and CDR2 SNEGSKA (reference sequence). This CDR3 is CSAVKTGGLETQYF. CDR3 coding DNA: TGCAGTGCTGTAAAAACAGGGGGCCTAGAGACCCAGTACTTC.

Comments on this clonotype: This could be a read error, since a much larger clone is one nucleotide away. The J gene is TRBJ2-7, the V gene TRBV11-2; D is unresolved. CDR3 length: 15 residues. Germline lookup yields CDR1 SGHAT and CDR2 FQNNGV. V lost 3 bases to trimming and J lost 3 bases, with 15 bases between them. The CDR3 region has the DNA TGTGCCAGCAGCTTCCCAATGGGGAACAGCTACGAGCAGTACTTC. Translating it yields CASSFPMGNSYEQYF.

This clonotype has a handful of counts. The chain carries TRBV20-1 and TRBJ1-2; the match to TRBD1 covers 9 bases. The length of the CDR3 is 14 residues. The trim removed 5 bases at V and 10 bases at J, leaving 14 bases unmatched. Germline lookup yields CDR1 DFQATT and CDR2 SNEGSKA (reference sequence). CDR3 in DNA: TGCAGTGCTTGGCGTAGGACAGGGGAACAAGACTACACCTTC. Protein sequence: CSAWRRTGEQDYTF.

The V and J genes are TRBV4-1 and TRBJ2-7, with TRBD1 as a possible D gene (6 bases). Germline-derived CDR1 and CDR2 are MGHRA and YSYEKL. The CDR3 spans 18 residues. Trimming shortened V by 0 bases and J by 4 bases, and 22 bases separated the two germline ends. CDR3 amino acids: CASSQEDVRDNPFYEQYF. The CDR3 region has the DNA TGCGCCAGCAGCCAAGAAGATGTAAGGGACAATCCCTTTTACGAGCAGTACTTC.

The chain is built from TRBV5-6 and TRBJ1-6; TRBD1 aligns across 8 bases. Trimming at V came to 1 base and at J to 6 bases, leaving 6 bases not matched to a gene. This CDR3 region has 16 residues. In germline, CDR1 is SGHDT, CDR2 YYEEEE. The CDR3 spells CASSLLGTGRNSPLHF. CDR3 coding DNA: TGTGCCAGCAGCTTGCTAGGGACAGGCCGTAATTCACCCCTCCACTTT.

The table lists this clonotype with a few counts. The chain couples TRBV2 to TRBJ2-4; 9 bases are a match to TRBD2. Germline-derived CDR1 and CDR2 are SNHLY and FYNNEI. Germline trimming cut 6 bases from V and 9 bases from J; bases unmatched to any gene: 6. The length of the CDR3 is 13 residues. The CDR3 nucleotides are TGTGCCAGCAGGGCGGGGGGGCTGGGCATTCAGTACTTC. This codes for CASRAGGLGIQYF.